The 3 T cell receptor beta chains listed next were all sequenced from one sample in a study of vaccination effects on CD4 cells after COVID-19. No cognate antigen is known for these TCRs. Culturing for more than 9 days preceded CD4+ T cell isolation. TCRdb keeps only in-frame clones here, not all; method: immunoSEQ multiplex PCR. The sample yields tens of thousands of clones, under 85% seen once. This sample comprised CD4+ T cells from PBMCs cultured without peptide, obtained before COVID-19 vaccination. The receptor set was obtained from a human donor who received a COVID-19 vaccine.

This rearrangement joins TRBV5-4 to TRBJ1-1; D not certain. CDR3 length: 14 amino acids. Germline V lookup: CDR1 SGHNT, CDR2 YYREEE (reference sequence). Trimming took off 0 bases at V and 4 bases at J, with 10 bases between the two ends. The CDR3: CASSLGLGGTEAFF. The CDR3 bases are TGTGCCAGCAGCTTGGGACTGGGCGGCACTGAAGCTTTCTTT.

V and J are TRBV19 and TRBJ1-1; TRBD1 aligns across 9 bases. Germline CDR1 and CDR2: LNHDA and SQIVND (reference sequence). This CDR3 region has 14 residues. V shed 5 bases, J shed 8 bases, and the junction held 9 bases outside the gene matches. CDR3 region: CASSVQGARSEAFF. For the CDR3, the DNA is TGTGCCAGTAGTGTACAGGGGGCGAGGTCCGAAGCTTTCTTT.

CDR3 protein: CASSESSRGSETQYF. The CDR3, as DNA: TGCGCCAGCAGCGAGAGCTCTCGGGGTTCGGAGACCCAGTACTTC. J is TRBJ2-5 and V is TRBV5-1; a possible D gene is TRBD2 (5 bases). Trimming removed 4 bases at V and 5 bases at J, with 18 bases between. CDR1 SGHRS and CDR2 YFSETQ come from the germline V gene. The CDR3 is made up of 15 amino acids.